Each of the 28 T cell receptor beta chains below was sequenced from the same sample in a study of T cell clonality in common variable immunodeficiency. Here immunoSEQ multiplex PCR was the method, and the copy in TCRdb shows in-frame clones only, minus some. The repertoire consists of 35,000 or so clones, none detected only once. Input material: peripheral blood mononuclear cells. The receptors come from a person aged 18 to 70 in good health.

This clone was found many times. The read is 3 residues too short to cover the CDR3 end, so that end is filled in from the germline J gene. The chain is built from TRBV12-3 or TRBV12-4 and TRBJ2-1, with a tentative D call TRBD2 (6 bases). V was cut by 5 bases and J by 6 bases, with 20 bases left in between. The CDR3 consists of 16 residues. The CDR3 spells CASSPVIRGAGNEQFF. CDR3 DNA (partial): TGTGCCAGCAGTCCAGTCATCCGGGGAGCGGGCAATGAG.

This clone was detected many times. Read sequence stops 3 residues before the CDR3 end, and the germline J gene provides the missing end. The chain has TRBV3-1 (or the pseudogene TRBV3-2) and TRBJ2-7, with TRBD1 identical over 9 bases. With V trimmed by 5 bases and J by 6 bases, 8 bases remained unmatched. CDR3 length: 14 amino acids. CDR1 and CDR2 (germline): LGHDT, YNNKEL (reference sequence). The CDR3 bases that were read are TGTGCCAGCAGCGGGCAACAGGGGGCCGGCGAG. It yields the protein CASSGQQGAGE. The entire CDR3 sequence reads CASSGQQGAGEQYF.

This clone has a count of ten or more. The missing CDR3 end, 3 residues past where the read stops, is filled in from the germline J gene. This chain links TRBV7-2 with TRBJ1-2; TRBD1 matches 8 bases. Trimming at V came to 1 base and at J to 7 bases, leaving 8 bases not matched to a gene. Germline V gene data show CDR1 as SGHTA and CDR2 as FQGNSA. The CDR3 is made up of 15 amino acids. Incomplete CDR3 DNA: TGTGCCAGCAGCTTAGTGTCCCAGGGGGCGACTGGC. Its translation is CASSLVSQGATG. The whole CDR3 reads CASSLVSQGATGYTF.

In this sample, this clone turned up a few times. The read is 3 residues too short to cover the CDR3 end, so that end is filled in from the germline J gene. The chain couples TRBV5-1 to TRBJ2-1; TRBD2 agrees at 14 bases. The germline CDR1 and CDR2 sequences are SGHRS and YFSETQ. The CDR3 has 17 amino acids. Trimming took 3 bases from V and 3 from J; bases not matched to a gene: 5. The CDR3 bases that were read are TGCGCCAGCAGCTCCGGGACTAGCGGGGGAATCTACAATGAG. Encoded protein: CASSSGTSGGIYNE. The entire CDR3 sequence reads CASSSGTSGGIYNEQFF.

Ten or more counts support this clone. The covered CDR3 bases are TGTGCCAGCAGCATAGACAAGTCCTACGAG. It translates to CASSIDKSYE. The whole CDR3 sequence reads CASSIDKSYEQYF. V and J are TRBV7-9 and TRBJ2-7; D gene unclear. The missing CDR3 end, 3 residues past where the read stops, is filled in from the germline J gene. The V gene lost 5 bases and the J gene lost 1 base, with 9 bases spanning the gap. The CDR3 consists of 13 residues. CDR1 and CDR2 (germline): SEHNR, FQNEAQ (reference sequence).

This clone appeared many times. The read ends 3 residues early relative to the CDR3; the germline J gene fills the gap. This chain connects TRBV7-9 to TRBJ1-4, with 7 bases fitting TRBD1. V was clipped by 7 bases and J by 3 bases; unmatched bases: 8. The length of the CDR3 is 15 residues. Germline CDR1 is SEHNR and CDR2 is FQNEAQ (reference sequence). The CDR3 region is CASTPRDSSNEKLFF. The DNA read from the CDR3 is TGTGCCAGCACCCCACGGGACAGTTCTAATGAAAAA.

This clone was observed at least ten times. The read terminates 3 residues before the CDR3 end, so the remaining end is supplied by the germline J gene. V is TRBV18 and J is TRBJ1-2; TRBD1 is a possible D gene (5 bases). Germline V gene sequence: CDR1 KGHSH, CDR2 LQKENI. The CDR3 spans 16 residues. V was pared by 0 bases and J by 2 bases, with 13 bases between. The CDR3 region is CASSPPDFGGNYGYTF. Incomplete CDR3 DNA: TGTGCCAGCTCACCACCGGACTTCGGGGGGAACTATGGC.

A note on this clone: The CDR3 is cut off 3 residues early in the read; its end comes from the germline J gene. This sequence joins TRBV19 and TRBJ2-1; 10 bases fit TRBD2. Germline V gene lookup returns CDR1 LNHDA and CDR2 SQIVND (reference sequence). The CDR3 runs 17 residues. J was trimmed by 0 bases and V by 4 bases; bases with no gene match: 6. The DNA read from the CDR3 is TGTGCCAGTAGTAACGGACTAGCGGTTCGCTCCTACAATGAG. Translating gives CASSNGLAVRSYNE. The CDR3 as a whole reads CASSNGLAVRSYNEQFF.

This clone was observed many times. Read coverage stops 3 residues before the CDR3 terminus; the germline J gene supplies the remainder. V is TRBV5-6 and J is TRBJ2-1; 9 bases are shared with TRBD2. Germline V gene lookup returns CDR1 SGHDT and CDR2 YYEEEE. The CDR3 length is 14 residues. The trim removed 2 bases at V and 8 bases at J, leaving 5 bases unmatched. The CDR3 loop reads CASSFGGGAYEQFF. Incomplete CDR3 DNA: TGTGCCAGCAGCTTCGGCGGGGGGGCCTATGAG.

This clone was detected many times. The read terminates 3 residues ahead of where the CDR3 ends, so the germline J gene completes it. The rearrangement joins TRBV5-1 to TRBJ1-1; D may be TRBD1 (6 bases). The CDR3 contains 15 residues. Trimming removed 0 bases from V and 1 base from J, with 10 bases in between. Germline lookup yields CDR1 SGHRS and CDR2 YFSETQ. CDR3 loop: CASSLGGGRNTEAFF. The DNA read from the CDR3 is TGCGCCAGCAGCTTGGGAGGGGGACGGAACACTGAA.

This clone appeared many times. The missing CDR3 end, 3 residues past where the read stops, is filled in from the germline J gene. The chain carries TRBV7-6 and TRBJ2-2, with D hard to call. V lost 1 base and J lost 6, with 15 bases in between. The CDR3 spans 16 residues. Germline V lookup: CDR1 SGHVS, CDR2 FNYEAQ. The DNA read from the CDR3 is TGTGCCAGCAGCTTAGTCACAACGCCAATCGCCGGGGAG. Its protein is CASSLVTTPIAGE. In full, the CDR3 reads CASSLVTTPIAGELFF. The full variable domain, in which reference TRBV7-6 and TRBJ2-2 provide the parts outside the CDR3, is GAGVSQSPRYKVTKRGQDVALRCDPISGHVSLYWYRQALGQGPEFLTYFNYEAQQDKSGLPNDRFSAERPEGSISTLTIQRTEQRDSAMYRCASSLVTTPIAGELFFGEGSRLTVL.

This clone showed up many times. The read ends 3 residues early relative to the CDR3; the germline J gene fills the gap. The rearrangement joins TRBV10-3 to TRBJ2-2; the D gene is possibly TRBD2 (5 bases). Germline CDR1 ENHRY, CDR2 SYGVKD. There are 14 residues in the CDR3. Trimming left V 5 bases short and J 6 bases short, with 13 bases between. The CDR3 DNA, read in part, is TGTGCCATCAGTATGCAACTAGTTCCCGGGGAG. Translated, it gives CAISMQLVPGE. The entire CDR3 sequence reads CAISMQLVPGELFF.

This clone was detected ten times or more. The read terminates 3 residues before the CDR3 end, so the remaining end is supplied by the germline J gene. The chain is built from TRBV5-4 and TRBJ2-3, with a tentative D call TRBD2 (6 bases). CDR1 is SGHNT and CDR2 is YYREEE in the germline V gene (reference sequence). This CDR3 comprises 15 residues. V was trimmed by 0 bases and J by 3 bases, leaving 11 bases between them. The CDR3 sequence is CASSLERAGTDTQYF. CDR3 bases read: TGTGCCAGCAGCTTGGAGAGGGCGGGGACAGATACG.

This clone is termed medium-sized (0.01 to 0.1%). The DNA read from the CDR3 is TGTGCCAGCAGCGATAGTCTTCGCCAAGAGACC. It yields the protein CASSDSLRQET. The entire CDR3 protein is CASSDSLRQETQYF. The genes are TRBV5-4 and TRBJ2-5; D unresolved. The observed sequence ends 3 residues before the CDR3 terminus, with the missing tail filled in from the germline J gene. Germline V gene sequence: CDR1 SGHNT, CDR2 YYREEE (reference sequence). The CDR3 covers 14 residues. The V and J ends lost 4 bases and 1 base respectively, with 11 bases between them. The variable domain in full, with the rest retrieved from reference TRBV5-4 and TRBJ2-5, is ETGVTQSPTHLIKTRGQQVTLRCSSQSGHNTVSWYQQALGQGPQFIFQYYREEENGRGNFPPRFSGLQFPNYSSELNVNALELDDSALYLCASSDSLRQETQYFGPGTRLLVL.

In its sample, this clone was seen many times. The observed sequence ends 3 residues before the CDR3 terminus, with the missing tail filled in from the germline J gene. The rearrangement uses TRBV6-2 or TRBV6-3 and TRBJ2-7; no clear D. The CDR3 is 13 amino acids. Germline CDR1 reads MNHEY; CDR2 reads SVGEGT. V was trimmed by 2 bases and J by 1 base, leaving 6 bases between them. CDR3 protein: CASSYGLSYEQYF. CDR3 DNA, as far as it was read: TGTGCCAGCAGTTACGGGCTATCCTACGAG.

This clone was counted at least ten times. The read falls 3 residues short of the CDR3 end, and the missing part is taken from the germline J gene. The chain carries TRBV5-1 and TRBJ1-3; maybe TRBD1 (6 bases). Deletions cut 0 bases from V and 2 bases from J, with 9 bases between. The CDR3 has 15 amino acids. Germline loops: CDR1 SGHRS, CDR2 YFSETQ. The CDR3 DNA, read in part, is TGCGCCAGCAGCTTGGGGACAGCTGCTGGAAACACC. Translation gives CASSLGTAAGNT. In full, the CDR3 reads CASSLGTAAGNTIYF.

At least ten counts were recorded for this clone. The read terminates 3 residues before the CDR3 end, so the remaining end is supplied by the germline J gene. This rearrangement joins TRBV5-1 to TRBJ2-2; TRBD2 might be the D (6 bases). Per germline, CDR1 SGHRS and CDR2 YFSETQ. The CDR3 contains 15 residues. The germline V and J ends were trimmed by 5 bases and 1 base, with 12 bases remaining between them. This CDR3 reads CASRSEGLNTGELFF. The covered CDR3 bases are TGCGCCAGCAGGTCTGAGGGACTGAACACCGGGGAG. The variable domain in full, completed from reference TRBV5-1 and TRBJ2-2, reads KAGVTQTPRYLIKTRGQQVTLSCSPISGHRSVSWYQQTPGQGLQFLFEYFSETQRNKGNFPGRFSGRQFSNSRSEMNVSTLELGDSALYLCASRSEGLNTGELFFGEGSRLTVL.

To note about this clone: The observed sequence ends 3 residues before the CDR3 terminus, with the missing tail filled in from the germline J gene. The gene calls are TRBV7-6 and TRBJ2-4; 7 bases agree with TRBD1. Germline-derived CDR1 and CDR2 are SGHVS and FNYEAQ. The CDR3 spans 16 residues. This CDR3 is CASSPNSEQGSEGQYF. CDR3 bases read: TGTGCCAGCAGCCCAAACTCGGAACAGGGGAGTGAGGGT.

The table lists this clone with many counts. The CDR3 extends 3 residues past the end of the read, so its final part is completed from the germline J gene. V is TRBV20-1 and J is TRBJ2-1; D remains unclear. Trimming stripped 0 bases from V and 7 bases from J, with 7 bases between. This CDR3 region has 12 residues. The germline V gene has CDR1 DFQATT and CDR2 SNEGSKA (reference sequence). Partial CDR3 DNA: TGCAGTGCTAGAGATATCGGGAATGAG. Translating it yields CSARDIGNE. The CDR3 in full is CSARDIGNEQFF.

The table lists this clone with many counts. The read ends 3 residues early relative to the CDR3; the germline J gene fills the gap. The V and J genes are TRBV9 and TRBJ1-4; 9 nucleotides match TRBD1. Germline V gives CDR1 SGDLS, CDR2 YYNGEE. The CDR3 length is 15 residues. The junction had 9 bases not matched to a gene; V was cut back by 4 bases and J by 8 bases. The CDR3: CASSSSGTGNEKLFF. The covered CDR3 bases are TGTGCCAGCAGCTCCTCCGGGACAGGGAACGAAAAA.

This clone was counted ten times or more. The read gets to within 3 residues of the CDR3 end, and the germline J gene fills in the rest. The genes are TRBV30 and TRBJ2-1; 13 nucleotides agree with TRBD2. The V and J ends lost 5 bases and 7 bases, in that order; junction bases with no gene match: 2. Germline CDR1 GTSNPN, CDR2 SVGIG (reference sequence). This CDR3 region has 13 residues. CDR3 DNA, as far as it was read: TGTGCCTGGGGGGGACTAGCGGGGAATGAG. It yields the protein CAWGGLAGNE. The full-length CDR3 reads as CAWGGLAGNEQFF.

This clone is medium-sized by share. CDR3 region: CASSSSGKTQYF. The part of the CDR3 DNA that was read is TGTGCCAGTAGTTCCAGCGGGAAGACC. This chain connects TRBV19 to TRBJ2-5, with 7 bases fitting TRBD2. The read ends 3 residues before the CDR3 terminus; that terminus is restored from the germline J gene. This CDR3 comprises 12 residues. V trimming: 5 bases; J trimming: 6 bases; junction bases outside the gene matches: 3. Per germline, CDR1 LNHDA and CDR2 SQIVND (reference sequence).

This clone was seen at least ten times. The CDR3 goes on 3 residues after the read ends, and that part is filled in from the germline J gene. The rearrangement joins TRBV5-6 to TRBJ2-7; D not resolved. V was cut by 1 base and J by 3 bases, with 8 bases left in between. This CDR3 comprises 13 residues. The germline CDR1 and CDR2 sequences are SGHDT and YYEEEE. The part of the CDR3 DNA that was read is TGTGCCAGCAGCTTGTTACAGATCTACGAG. It encodes CASSLLQIYE. The whole CDR3 protein reads CASSLLQIYEQYF.

This clone was counted ten times or more. The DNA ends 3 residues before the CDR3 does, and the rest of the CDR3 is filled in from the germline J gene. The rearrangement uses TRBV20-1 and TRBJ2-7; 9 bases map to TRBD2. Trimming removed 3 bases from V and 4 bases from J; junction bases left unmatched: 10. The CDR3 is 15 amino acids. Germline CDR1 and CDR2: DFQATT and SNEGSKA (reference sequence). CDR3 loop: CSASRPSGKDYEQYF. The CDR3 bases that were read are TGCAGTGCTAGCCGCCCTAGCGGGAAAGATTACGAG.

In the case of this clone: This may stem from a read error, because a much larger clone lies one nucleotide away. The sequenced fragment ends 3 residues before the CDR3 boundary, so the rest is inferred from the germline J gene. Other DNA sequences in this specimen translate into the identical CDR3. The rearrangement links TRBV5-4 to TRBJ2-5; 7 bases are shared with TRBD1. The germline V gene encodes CDR1 SGHNT and CDR2 YYREEE (reference sequence). Trimming removed 4 bases from V and 1 base from J; junction bases left unmatched: 4. CDR3 size: 14 residues. CDR3 sequence: CASSRRQGQETQYF. Partial CDR3 DNA: TGTGCCAGCAGCCGAAGACAGGGCCAAGAGACC. Full variable domain (remainder filled in from reference TRBV5-4 and TRBJ2-5): ETGVTQSPTHLIKTRGQQVTLRCSSQSGHNTVSWYQQALGQGPQFIFQYYREEENGRGNFPPRFSGLQFPNYSSELNVNALELDDSALYLCASSRRQGQETQYFGPGTRLLVL.

Regarding this clone: The read ends 3 residues shy of where the CDR3 ends; the end is completed using the germline J gene. This sequence joins TRBV7-9 and TRBJ1-4, with 7 bases aligning to TRBD1. The CDR3 runs 14 residues. The junction had 2 bases not matched to a gene; V was cut back by 3 bases and J by 4 bases. Germline lookup yields CDR1 SEHNR and CDR2 FQNEAQ (reference sequence). Here the CDR3 reads CASSLTGSNEKLFF. The part of the CDR3 DNA that was read is TGTGCCAGCAGCTTGACAGGGAGTAATGAAAAA.

This clone was seen many times. The missing CDR3 end, 3 residues past where the read stops, is filled in from the germline J gene. The V call is TRBV7-2, the J call TRBJ1-2; TRBD1 matches 9 bases. Looked up from germline, CDR1 is SGHTA and CDR2 is FQGNSA. V gave up 5 bases and J gave up 6 bases; unmatched junction bases: 10. The CDR3 is 15 residues long. The CDR3 region is CASSPYLTGGDGYTF. The CDR3 DNA, read in part, is TGTGCCAGCAGCCCCTACTTAACAGGGGGCGATGGC. Looking up the rest from reference TRBV7-2 and TRBJ1-2 gives the full variable domain: GAGVSQSPSNKVTEKGKDVELRCDPISGHTALYWYRQSLGQGLEFLIYFQGNSAPDKSGLPSDRFSAERTGGSVSTLTIQRTQQEDSAVYLCASSPYLTGGDGYTFGSGTRLTVV.

The sample holds many counts of this clone. The read stops 3 residues short of the end of the CDR3; the missing end is completed from the germline J gene. The V call is TRBV20-1, the J call TRBJ2-3, with TRBD2 matching over 10 bases. The trim removed 4 bases at V and 4 bases at J, leaving 8 bases unmatched. CDR3 size: 15 residues. The V gene's germline CDR1 is DFQATT and CDR2 SNEGSKA (reference sequence). The CDR3 here is CSAKKTSGYPDTQYF. The sequenced part of the CDR3 DNA is TGCAGTGCTAAAAAGACTAGCGGGTACCCAGATACG.